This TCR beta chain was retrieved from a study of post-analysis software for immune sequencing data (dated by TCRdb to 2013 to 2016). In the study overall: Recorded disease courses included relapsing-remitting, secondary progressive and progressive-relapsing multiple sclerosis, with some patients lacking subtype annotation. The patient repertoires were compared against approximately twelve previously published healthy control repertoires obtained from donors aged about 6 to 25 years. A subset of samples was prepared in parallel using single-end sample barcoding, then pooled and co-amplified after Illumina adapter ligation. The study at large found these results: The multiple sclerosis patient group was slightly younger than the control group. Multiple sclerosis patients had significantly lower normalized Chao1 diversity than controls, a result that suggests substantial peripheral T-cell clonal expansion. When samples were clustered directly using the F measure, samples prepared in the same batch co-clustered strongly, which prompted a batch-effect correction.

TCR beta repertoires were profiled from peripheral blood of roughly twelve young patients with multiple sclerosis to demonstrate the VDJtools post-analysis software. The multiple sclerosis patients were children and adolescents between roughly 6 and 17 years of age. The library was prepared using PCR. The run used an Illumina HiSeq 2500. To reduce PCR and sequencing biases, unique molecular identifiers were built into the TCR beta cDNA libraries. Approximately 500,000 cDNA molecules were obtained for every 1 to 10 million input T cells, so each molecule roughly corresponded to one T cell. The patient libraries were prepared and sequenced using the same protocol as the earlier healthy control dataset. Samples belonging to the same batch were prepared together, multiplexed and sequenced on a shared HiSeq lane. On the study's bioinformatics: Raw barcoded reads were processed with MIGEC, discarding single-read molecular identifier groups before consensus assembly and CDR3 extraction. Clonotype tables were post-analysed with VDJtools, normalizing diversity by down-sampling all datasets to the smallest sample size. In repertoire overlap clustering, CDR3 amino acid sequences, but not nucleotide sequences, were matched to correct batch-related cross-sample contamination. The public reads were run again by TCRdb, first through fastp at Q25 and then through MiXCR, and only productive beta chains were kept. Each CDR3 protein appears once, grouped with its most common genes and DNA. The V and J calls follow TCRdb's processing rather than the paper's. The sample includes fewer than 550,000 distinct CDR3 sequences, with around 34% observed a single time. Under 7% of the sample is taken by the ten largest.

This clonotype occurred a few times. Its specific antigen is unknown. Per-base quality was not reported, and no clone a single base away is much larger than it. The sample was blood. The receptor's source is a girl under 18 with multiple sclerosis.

The nucleotide sequence is TGCGCCAGCAGCACCTTGTCCGGGGGCTCCTACGAGCAGTACTTC. The translation is CASSTLSGGSYEQYF. Recombination connected TRBV5-1 to TRBJ2-7, with a weak D call of TRBD2 (6 bases match). Counted from cysteine to phenylalanine, this CDR3 has 15 amino acids. The entry retains the CDR3 DNA only, 45 bases that are in frame from base 1. CDR1 and CDR2 were assigned from the germline V gene as SGHRS and YFSETQ. The junction carries 14 bases between V and J, which are trimmed by 4 bases and 0 bases respectively.